This T cell receptor beta chain was retrieved from a study of blood T cell repertoires in COVID-19. Across the study: Samples came from the United States, Italy and Spain, spanning acute and convalescent COVID-19.

In the study's own analysis: Counts of nucleated cells, estimated from reference gene primer amplification, were obtained. Measured with immunoSEQ multiplex PCR; TCRdb has only the in-frame clones, and not every one. V and J calls and clone size are those listed in that table; D and trimming were worked out from the DNA. The sample contains around 250,000 clones, over 80% of which appear only once. The V end lost 2 bases, the J end lost 2 bases, and 9 bases lay between the germline ends. Germline V gene sequence: CDR1 LGHNA, CDR2 YNFKEQ. The CDR3 contains 15 residues. The chain couples TRBV4-2 to TRBJ2-2; D ambiguous. The sample taken for sequencing was peripheral blood. The clonotype originates from a woman aged 70-85 years with COVID-19, enrolled during active disease. The CDR3 sequence is CASSQRGFNTGELFF. The DNA of the CDR3 is TGTGCCAGCAGCCAAAGAGGCTTTAACACCGGGGAGCTGTTTTTT.